This note documents a single T cell receptor (beta chain) sequence. It lacks a known antigen. Nothing much larger sits one base from this clone, and base qualities are not available. TCRbeta CDR3 regions were amplified from genomic DNA using the immunoSEQ Assay, a bias-controlled multiplex PCR. For the original study's pipeline: The number of nucleated cells in each sample was estimated by amplification of reference gene primers within the assay. Sequence reads were collapsed and filtered to measure the absolute abundance of every unique TCRbeta CDR3 rearrangement. Productive Simpson clonality was computed per sample as the square root of Simpson's diversity index over productive rearrangements. TCRdb carries this immuneACCESS record with in-frame sequences only. Its versions omit some clonotypes, under half of them owing to an unresolved V gene in the studies checked, with the rest unexplained. V and J calls and clone size are as listed in that table; D and trimming were resolved from the DNA. Across this sample there are fewer than 350,000 clones, with roughly 85% seen only once. Of the sample, under 3% is held by the ten largest clones.

These data belong to a study of blood T cell repertoires in COVID-19 (dated by TCRdb to the early 2020s). Broadly, across the study: Collaborator samples came from the United States, Italy and Spain and covered acute and convalescent phases of COVID-19. The material from the prospective study consisted of cDNA or gDNA derived from T cells, B-cell-depleted T cells, or PBMCs. The dataset comprised deeply sampled blood TCRbeta repertoires from subjects exposed to, actively infected with, or recovered from COVID-19. The repertoires were made available in a free public database intended to serve as a resource for research on the immune response to SARS-CoV-2. The samples were drawn from two sources: the first 160 participants of the ongoing ImmuneRACE study, and 1,000 to 1,500 subjects contributed by 6 global collaborators. Nearly every sample came with metadata listing a de-identified subject ID, COVID-19 status, age in years and sex. Where available, HLA class I and class II types were obtained from metadata supplied by the sample provider rather than from assay-based typing. Overall study results and their limits: Clinical and demographic metadata were provided uncurated, with the amount varying by source and participant.

The germline V gene yields MNHEY for CDR1 and SVGAGI for CDR2. V sheds 5 bases and J sheds 2 bases, leaving 12 bases between their ends. Reading from cysteine to phenylalanine, the CDR3 counts 14 amino acids. Just CDR3 DNA is preserved here, 42 bases in frame from base 1. Participants in the prospective study were enrolled through a virtual design, were aged about 18 to 90 years, and lived in roughly 25 United States geographic areas. In the prospective study, cohorts were assigned on the basis of participant-reported clinical history obtained from a screening survey and a study questionnaire. Recovered participants in ImmuneRACE Cohort 3 were defined as having two consecutive negative NP/OP PCR tests, clearance from a healthcare professional, or resolution of symptoms. In the prospective study, mobile phlebotomists collected whole blood, serum and a nasopharyngeal or oropharyngeal swab from each participant. Additional blood draws and questionnaires over an approximately 2-month period could optionally be provided by prospective study participants. Before DNA extraction, prospective study blood samples were shipped either frozen or at room temperature.

The sequence was obtained from a woman in her forties or fifties who had recovered from COVID-19. Sequenced input: PBMCs or T cells enriched from blood (not recorded which). The rearranged segments are TRBV6-5 and TRBJ1-2; TRBD1 is perhaps the D gene, given 6 matching bases. The CDR3 region reads CASSQTTGNYGYTF. The DNA sequence is given as TGTGCCAGCAGTCAAACTACAGGGAACTATGGCTACACCTTC.